The 21 T cell receptor beta chains below all came from one sample that was sequenced in a study of low-dose radiotherapy and immunotherapy resistance in tumors. TCRs underwent 20 PCR cycles of amplification with a constant-region primer and V-primer adapter. TCRdb processed the reads anew with MiXCR; each CDR3 protein has one entry. The sample has fewer than 60,000 distinct CDR3 sequences, about an eighth seen once; the top ten hold 5.5% to 7.5%. Time point defined: before trial treatment. Specimen: PBMCs, collected before treatment. The receptors stem from a female donor with ovarian cancer.

This clonotype has ten or more counts. The rearrangement links TRBV5-1 to TRBJ2-7; D gene uncertain. Germline lookup yields CDR1 SGHRS and CDR2 YFSETQ. The CDR3 loop spans 14 amino acids. Between the trimmed V and J ends, which lost 0 bases and 5 bases, there was a span of 12 bases. In DNA, the CDR3 is TGCGCCAGCAGCTTGGGGACCTTGGTCCACGAGCAGTACTTC. Amino acid sequence: CASSLGTLVHEQYF.

This clonotype was observed a few times. The V gene is TRBV2, the J gene TRBJ1-1; D gene unclear. V lost 1 base and J 11 bases, leaving 11 bases between the germline ends. Germline CDR1 is SNHLY and CDR2 is FYNNEI. This CDR3 spans 12 amino acids. As DNA, the CDR3 is TGTGCCAGCAGTGAAGGTCCGGTAGTTGCTTTCTTT. As protein: CASSEGPVVAFF. Filled out from reference TRBV2 and TRBJ1-1, the complete variable domain reads EPEVTQTPSHQVTQMGQEVILRCVPISNHLYFYWYRQILGQKVEFLVSFYNNEISEKSEIFDDQFSVERPDGSNFTLKIRSTKLEDSAMYFCASSEGPVVAFFGQGTRLTVV.

There are many counts of this clonotype. Germline and junction disagree at one end, which may indicate a read error. The rearrangement links TRBV7-7 to TRBJ2-1, with TRBD1 as a possible D gene (5 bases). Germline V lookup: CDR1 SSHAT, CDR2 FNYEAQ (reference sequence). There are 15 residues in the CDR3. Here the CDR3 reads CASSLGADSYNEQFF. The CDR3 DNA sequence: TGTGCTAGCAGCTTAGGGGCGGACTCCTACAATGAGCAGTTCTTC. Full variable domain (rest looked up from reference TRBV7-7 and TRBJ2-1): GAGVSQSPRYKVTKRGQDVTLRCDPISSHATLYWYQQALGQGPEFLTYFNYEAQPDKSGLPSDRFSAERPEGSISTLTIQRTEQRDSAMYRCASSLGADSYNEQFFGPGTRLTVL.

This clonotype was recorded at least ten times. V usage is TRBV29-1 and J usage is TRBJ2-7; TRBD1 aligns across 9 bases. The CDR3 consists of 14 residues. CDR1 and CDR2 from the germline V gene are SQVTM and ANQGSEA. V gave up 4 bases and J gave up 6 bases; unmatched junction bases: 10. CDR3 region: CSVAPGQGAGEQYF. Written as DNA, the CDR3 is TGCAGCGTTGCACCGGGACAGGGAGCCGGCGAGCAGTACTTC.

This clonotype was seen at least ten times. The rearrangement links TRBV12-3 or TRBV12-4 to TRBJ1-1; no definite D call. CDR3 size: 13 residues. V lost 6 bases to trimming and J lost 4 bases, with 12 bases between them. The CDR3 is CASSLGMSTEAFF. The CDR3 nucleotides are TGTGCCAGCAGCCTTGGTATGTCCACTGAAGCTTTCTTT.

This clonotype was seen at least ten times. The chain is built from TRBV2 and TRBJ2-7, with 7 bases that match TRBD2. From germline, CDR1 is SNHLY and CDR2 FYNNEI. The CDR3 covers 14 residues. The V segment lost 2 bases and the J segment 2 bases; nucleotides outside the gene matches: 3. The CDR3 loop is CASSESGRAYEQYF. Here the CDR3 DNA reads TGTGCCAGCAGTGAAAGTGGGAGGGCCTACGAGCAGTACTTC.

V is TRBV19 and J is TRBJ2-1, with 11 bases that match TRBD1. The CDR3 consists of 17 residues. J gave up 7 bases and V 1 base, and 9 bases lay outside the gene matches. CDR1 and CDR2 from the germline V gene are LNHDA and SQIVND (reference sequence). The chain's CDR3 is CASSIVRGQGALNEQFF. The CDR3 DNA is TGTGCCAGTAGTATAGTGCGCGGACAGGGGGCACTAAATGAGCAGTTCTTC.

A word on this clonotype: This sequence is one base from a far larger clone and is likely a read error. The gene calls are TRBV3-1 and TRBJ2-7; D uncertain. Between the trimmed V and J ends, which lost 1 base and 7 bases, there was a span of 11 bases. Germline loops: CDR1 LGHDT, CDR2 YNNKEL (reference sequence). The CDR3 consists of 13 residues. CDR3 coding DNA: TGTGCCAGCAGCCAAGGGCAGCAGAATGAGCAGTACTTC. Translated, it gives CASSQGQQNEQYF.

This clonotype was detected ten times or more. The gene calls are TRBV4-2 and TRBJ2-7; D may be TRBD1 or TRBD2 (7 bases each). Trimming pared 2 bases from V and 5 bases from J, leaving 16 bases between. Germline-derived CDR1 and CDR2 are LGHNA and YNFKEQ. The CDR3 spans 15 residues. This CDR3 reads CASSQSTAGGDEQYF. For the CDR3, the DNA is TGTGCCAGCAGCCAATCGACGGCAGGGGGGGACGAGCAGTACTTC.

A note on this clonotype: A far bigger clonotype differs at one base, so this is likely a read error. The genes are TRBV5-5 and TRBJ2-7; tentative D call: TRBD1 (5 bases). Trimming pared 6 bases from V and 7 bases from J, leaving 23 bases between. CDR1 and CDR2 from the germline V gene are SGHKS and YYEKEE (reference sequence). The CDR3 is made up of 15 amino acids. The CDR3 bases are TGTGCCAGCACCTACACGGACACTTCCTACAATGAGCAGTACTTC. Translating it yields CASTYTDTSYNEQYF.

The chain uses TRBV5-6 and TRBJ2-7, with TRBD1 matching over 7 bases. Germline CDR1 and CDR2: SGHDT and YYEEEE. This CDR3 region has 13 residues. Unmatched junction bases numbered 10, after V lost 7 bases and J lost 6 bases. The CDR3 protein is CASALDRDGEQYF. CDR3 in DNA: TGTGCCAGCGCACTCGACAGGGACGGCGAGCAGTACTTC.

This clonotype was detected many times. The V call is TRBV25-1, the J call TRBJ2-3; D perhaps matches TRBD1 (5 bases). In germline, CDR1 is MGHDK, CDR2 SYGVNS. V was cut by 4 bases and J by 6 bases, with 11 bases left in between. CDR3 size: 13 residues. The CDR3 region is CASSVAGPDTQYF. CDR3 nucleotide sequence: TGTGCCAGCAGTGTGGCAGGGCCCGATACGCAGTATTTT.

In its sample, this clonotype was seen many times. The chain combines TRBV5-1 with TRBJ2-3; D uncertain. The CDR3 totals 14 residues. Germline V gene lookup returns CDR1 SGHRS and CDR2 YFSETQ. V dropped 1 base and J dropped 1 base, with 7 bases sitting between them. The CDR3 DNA follows: TGCGCCAGCAGCTTGTCAACGGGCACAGATACGCAGTATTTT. Encoded protein: CASSLSTGTDTQYF.

This clonotype was seen many times. This chain links TRBV15 with TRBJ1-1, with 12 bases aligning to TRBD1. V gave up 1 base and J gave up 6 bases; unmatched junction bases: 9. Germline CDR1 and CDR2: LNHNV and YYDKDF (reference sequence). The CDR3 sequence is 17 residues long. As DNA, the CDR3 is TGTGCCACCAGCAGAGGAGGGACAGGGGGCTTTCGCCCTGAAGCTTTCTTT. Its protein product is CATSRGGTGGFRPEAFF.

This clonotype was observed at least ten times. V gene TRBV19 combines with J gene TRBJ1-1; 7 bases align to TRBD1. Germline CDR1 and CDR2: LNHDA and SQIVND (reference sequence). V lost 3 bases, J lost 11 bases, and 6 bases stayed unmatched. The CDR3 has 12 amino acids. CDR3 bases: TGTGCCAGTAGTATTCGACAGGGAAGCGCTTTCTTT. It encodes CASSIRQGSAFF. The full variable domain, completed using reference TRBV19 and TRBJ1-1, is DGGITQSPKYLFRKEGQNVTLSCEQNLNHDAMYWYRQDPGQGLRLIYYSQIVNDFQKGDIAEGYSVSREKKESFPLTVTSAQKNPTAFYLCASSIRQGSAFFGQGTRLTVV.

Note on this clonotype: A far bigger clonotype differs at one base, so this is likely a read error. V is TRBV6-8 and J is TRBJ2-1, with 8 bases lining up with TRBD1. Germline loops: CDR1 MNHGY, CDR2 SAAAGT. This CDR3 comprises 14 residues. V lost 5 bases, J lost 7 bases, and 7 bases stayed unmatched. CDR3 bases: TGTGCCAGCAGTGATCTGGACAGGGAAAATGAGCAGTTCTTC. This encodes CASSDLDRENEQFF.

In this sample, this clonotype turned up many times. This rearrangement joins TRBV19 to TRBJ1-2, with 7 bases lining up with TRBD1. The germline V gene encodes CDR1 LNHDA and CDR2 SQIVND (reference sequence). Trimming removed 5 bases from V and 5 bases from J; junction bases left unmatched: 17. The CDR3 runs to 17 residues. The DNA for the CDR3 is TGTGCCAGTAGTGGAGGGACAGCTACGTTATCATCTTATGGCTACACCTTC. It yields the protein CASSGGTATLSSYGYTF.

This clonotype was detected many times. The V and J genes are TRBV7-8 and TRBJ2-3, with 9 bases fitting TRBD1. The V segment lost 3 bases and the J segment 3 bases; nucleotides outside the gene matches: 1. The CDR3 totals 14 residues. CDR1 and CDR2 from the germline V gene are SGHVS and FQNEAQ. The CDR3 region is CASSFGQGTDTQYF. In DNA, the CDR3 is TGTGCCAGCAGCTTCGGACAGGGGACAGATACGCAGTATTTT.

This clonotype was seen repeatedly, ten times or more. The genes are TRBV5-1 and TRBJ2-3, with 13 bases identical to TRBD2. CDR3 size: 16 residues. Germline assignment: CDR1 SGHRS and CDR2 YFSETQ. The trim removed 3 bases at V and 5 bases at J, leaving 6 bases unmatched. The CDR3 coding sequence is TGCGCCAGCAGCTCCGGGACTAGCGGGGCGGGAGATACGCAGTATTTT. It is translated as CASSSGTSGAGDTQYF.

This clonotype came up many times. The chain uses TRBV5-1 and TRBJ2-1; the match to TRBD2 covers 10 bases. Trimming cost V 1 base and J 7 bases; bases outside gene matches: 5. Germline V CDR1 and CDR2: SGHRS, YFSETQ. CDR3 length: 15 residues. The CDR3 reads CASSLSSGGGNEQFF. Here the CDR3 DNA reads TGCGCCAGCAGCTTGTCTAGCGGGGGAGGTAATGAGCAGTTCTTC.

This clonotype was seen ten or more times. V gene TRBV6-2 or TRBV6-3 combines with J gene TRBJ2-7; TRBD1 agrees at 12 bases. Looked up from germline, CDR1 is MNHEY and CDR2 is SVGEGT. There are 15 residues in the CDR3. V was clipped by 7 bases and J by 11 bases; unmatched bases: 15. CDR3 protein: CASNLNPGTGGGEYF. CDR3 nucleotide sequence: TGTGCCAGCAACCTAAACCCCGGGACAGGGGGCGGGGAGTACTTC.